Listed here is a single TCR beta chain. The antigen remains undetermined. Receiving focal radiation plus CTLA-4 blockade with ipilimumab were patients who had chemo-refractory metastatic non-small-cell lung cancer. The data were obtained in a study of radiotherapy plus CTLA-4 blockade in lung cancer. About the study: Objective response rate was roughly 19%; disease control rate, around 30%. Study findings and constraints: TCR clones originating in tumors grew in number in blood after radiotherapy plus ipilimumab.

Method: immunoSEQ multiplex PCR; TCRdb's copy keeps in-frame clones and lacks some. The data hold 30,000 to 40,000 clones, with under 85% observed a single time. Germline CDR1 is LNHDA and CDR2 is SQIVND (reference sequence). The CDR3 consists of 14 residues. V dropped 3 bases and J dropped 3 bases, with 11 bases sitting between them. The clonotype was recovered from a human donor with non-small cell lung cancer that progressed on radiotherapy plus ipilimumab. Sequences were derived from peripheral blood, sampled from a patient treated with radiotherapy plus ipilimumab. The V gene is TRBV19, the J gene TRBJ1-1; D is possibly TRBD1 (5 bases). CDR3 in DNA: TGTGCCAGTAGTATCTCCCAGGGAGACACTGAAGCTTTCTTT. This translates into CASSISQGDTEAFF.